The 20 T cell receptor beta chains below come from one sample, sequenced in a study of blood T cell repertoires in COVID-19. Profiling relied on immunoSEQ multiplex PCR, and the TCRdb table lists in-frame clones only, not all of them. This sample yields 150,000 to 200,000 clones, of which 80% to 90% are seen a single time; 1.5% to 2% belongs to the top ten. Sequencing was performed on peripheral blood. The receptors were sampled from a woman aged 45-65 years with acute or convalescent COVID-19.

V and J are TRBV3-1 (or the pseudogene TRBV3-2) and TRBJ2-5; 14 nucleotides agree with TRBD2. CDR1 LGHDT and CDR2 YNNKEL come from the germline V gene (reference sequence). Germline trimming cut 1 base from V and 5 bases from J; bases unmatched to any gene: 9. This CDR3 is built from 18 residues. CDR3 DNA: TGTGCCAGCAGCCAAGGAGGGACTAGCGGGAGTACCGGGGAGACCCAGTACTTC. It specifies CASSQGGTSGSTGETQYF.

The chain recombines TRBV2 with TRBJ1-4; 7 nucleotides align to TRBD1. CDR1 is SNHLY and CDR2 is FYNNEI in the germline V gene. The CDR3 covers 17 residues. Trimming took 8 bases from V and 4 from J; bases not matched to a gene: 16. The DNA for the CDR3 is TGTGCCAGCCAAGTTAGAGCGACAGGGATGGTTAATGAAAAACTGTTTTTT. The encoded protein is CASQVRATGMVNEKLFF.

V and J are TRBV7-3 and TRBJ2-1, with 7 bases identical to TRBD2. Germline-derived CDR1 and CDR2 are SGHTA and FQGTGA. The V segment lost 4 bases and the J segment 9 bases; nucleotides outside the gene matches: 9. This CDR3 has 14 residues. CDR3 sequence: CASSSAGKRGEQFF. The CDR3 DNA reads as TGTGCCAGCAGCTCAGCGGGGAAGAGGGGTGAGCAGTTCTTC.

The V call is TRBV5-6, the J call TRBJ1-6, with a tentative D call TRBD1 (5 bases). V gave up 2 bases and J gave up 8 bases, with 5 bases separating them. The CDR3 totals 12 residues. Germline loops: CDR1 SGHDT, CDR2 YYEEEE. CDR3 sequence reads: CASSFRDSPLHF. CDR3 nucleotide sequence: TGTGCCAGCAGCTTCAGGGATTCACCCCTCCACTTT.

V usage is TRBV13 and J usage is TRBJ2-7; maybe TRBD2 (6 bases). Trimming left V 4 bases short and J 4 bases short, with 11 bases between. This CDR3 comprises 13 residues. CDR1 PRHDT and CDR2 FYEKMQ come from the germline V gene (reference sequence). CDR3 sequence (DNA): TGTGCCAGCAGCTCCGGTCGGGGGTACGAGCAGTACTTC. Residues: CASSSGRGYEQYF.

The rearrangement links TRBV19 to TRBJ1-2; a possible D gene is TRBD1 (5 bases). V was shortened by 3 bases and J by 0 bases, with 8 bases between the two germline ends. The CDR3 has 14 amino acids. Germline CDR1 LNHDA, CDR2 SQIVND (reference sequence). In DNA form, the CDR3 reads TGTGCCAGTAGTATCGGGGGAGCTAACTATGGCTACACCTTC. It specifies CASSIGGANYGYTF.

This rearrangement joins TRBV24-1 to TRBJ2-5, with 7 bases matching TRBD1. The CDR3 length is 15 residues. Looked up from germline, CDR1 is KGHDR and CDR2 is SFDVKD. V dropped 5 bases and J dropped 2; count of bases not matched to a gene: 7. CDR3 loop: CATSGKGASQETQYF. The CDR3 DNA follows: TGTGCCACCAGTGGAAAGGGGGCGTCACAAGAGACCCAGTACTTC.

Of note for this clone: Other nucleotide sequences from this sample produce the same CDR3. J is TRBJ1-1 and V is TRBV18; 7 nucleotides align to TRBD1. The CDR3 is 13 amino acids. Germline CDR1 and CDR2: KGHSH and LQKENI. With 4 bases clipped from V and 3 bases from J, the junction kept 2 bases outside the gene matches. The CDR3 coding sequence is TGTGCCAGCTCACAGGGGGCGGACACTGAAGCTTTCTTT. It yields the protein CASSQGADTEAFF. Full variable domain (rest looked up from reference TRBV18 and TRBJ1-1): NAGVMQNPRHLVRRRGQEARLRCSPMKGHSHVYWYRQLPEEGLKFMVYLQKENIIDESGMPKERFSAEFPKEGPSILRIQQVVRGDSAAYFCASSQGADTEAFFGQGTRLTVV.

This chain joins TRBV18 and TRBJ2-1; 12 nucleotides agree with TRBD2. The germline CDR1 and CDR2 sequences are KGHSH and LQKENI. There are 15 residues in the CDR3. With 0 bases clipped from V and 7 bases from J, the junction kept 1 base outside the gene matches. The CDR3 spells CASSPPLAGGNEQFF. The CDR3 DNA follows: TGTGCCAGCTCACCACCCCTAGCGGGGGGGAATGAGCAGTTCTTC. Supplemented by reference TRBV18 and TRBJ2-1, the full variable domain reads NAGVMQNPRHLVRRRGQEARLRCSPMKGHSHVYWYRQLPEEGLKFMVYLQKENIIDESGMPKERFSAEFPKEGPSILRIQQVVRGDSAAYFCASSPPLAGGNEQFFGPGTRLTVL.

This chain joins TRBV9 and TRBJ2-7; 8 bases fit TRBD1. With V trimmed by 4 bases and J by 2 bases, 8 bases remained unmatched. The CDR3 is 15 amino acids. The germline V gene encodes CDR1 SGDLS and CDR2 YYNGEE. The CDR3 DNA reads TGTGCCAGCAGCCCTCCGACAGGGGCCCCCTACGAGCAGTACTTC. Its translation is CASSPPTGAPYEQYF.

This clone showed up just once. The chain recombines TRBV7-2 with TRBJ1-2; D gene unclear. This CDR3 has 13 amino acids. Germline V gives CDR1 SGHTA, CDR2 FQGNSA. Trimming removed 6 bases at V and 8 bases at J, with 16 bases between. The CDR3 reads CASSYSREIGYTF. In DNA, the CDR3 is TGTGCCAGCAGTTACAGCCGGGAAATCGGCTACACCTTC.

This clone was seen more than once but under ten times. CDR3 residues: CASSTTANTGELFF. Written as DNA, the CDR3 is TGTGCCAGCTCTACTACCGCGAACACCGGGGAGCTGTTTTTT. The chain combines TRBV18 with TRBJ2-2; D call uncertain. The germline V gene encodes CDR1 KGHSH and CDR2 LQKENI. This CDR3 has 14 residues. The germline V and J ends were trimmed by 6 bases and 0 bases, with 8 bases remaining between them.

This clone occurred a few times. Other DNA sequences from this sample encode an identical CDR3 as well. This chain links TRBV21-1 with TRBJ2-4; TRBD2 is taken as the D call from the table, unchecked against the DNA. TRBV21-1 counts as a pseudogene. The CDR3 spans 17 residues. DNA of the CDR3: TGTGCCAGCAGGGGTCCGGGGGGGGCTGTAGCCAAAAACATTCAGTACTTC. Amino acids: CASRGPGGAVAKNIQYF.

The rearrangement joins TRBV4-2 to TRBJ2-1; possible D gene TRBD2, 6 bases. This CDR3 contains 12 residues. Per the germline V gene, CDR1 is LGHNA and CDR2 is YNFKEQ. The V gene lost 5 bases and the J gene lost 7 bases, with 9 bases spanning the gap. CDR3 residues: CASSFGGNEQFF. In DNA, the CDR3 is TGTGCCAGCAGCTTTGGGGGGAATGAGCAGTTCTTC.

The chain is built from TRBV7-2 and TRBJ1-2, with 7 bases fitting TRBD1. V lost 2 bases, J lost 8 bases, and 5 bases stayed unmatched. This CDR3 is built from 13 residues. Germline V gives CDR1 SGHTA, CDR2 FQGNSA. The CDR3 nucleotides are TGTGCCAGCAGCTTAAGACAGGGCGAGGGCTACACCTTC. Its protein product is CASSLRQGEGYTF. Supplemented by reference TRBV7-2 and TRBJ1-2, the full variable domain reads GAGVSQSPSNKVTEKGKDVELRCDPISGHTALYWYRQSLGQGLEFLIYFQGNSAPDKSGLPSDRFSAERTGGSVSTLTIQRTQQEDSAVYLCASSLRQGEGYTFGSGTRLTVV.

The CDR3 DNA sequence: TGTGCCTGGAGTTCCGGACAGGGGGCGGGAACGCAGTATTTT. Protein sequence: CAWSSGQGAGTQYF. V and J are TRBV30 and TRBJ2-3; 11 nucleotides agree with TRBD1. Looked up from germline, CDR1 is GTSNPN and CDR2 is SVGIG (reference sequence). V gave up 2 bases and J gave up 9 bases; unmatched junction bases: 7. CDR3 length: 14 residues. The full variable domain, with the rest looked up from reference TRBV30 and TRBJ2-3, is SQTIHQWPATLVQPVGSPLSLECTVEGTSNPNLYWYRQAAGRGLQLLFYSVGIGQISSEVPQNLSASRPQDRQFILSSKKLLLSDSGFYLCAWSSGQGAGTQYFGPGTRLTVL.

The chain is built from TRBV6-5 and TRBJ1-5; no reliable D call. This CDR3 has 15 residues. V dropped 6 bases and J dropped 3 bases, with 15 bases sitting between them. From germline, CDR1 is MNHEY and CDR2 SVGAGI. DNA for the CDR3: TGTGCCAGCAGATTAACCGGGAATGACAATCAGCCCCAGCATTTT. It encodes CASRLTGNDNQPQHF.

V and J are TRBV3-1 (or the pseudogene TRBV3-2) and TRBJ2-7; TRBD1 agrees at 11 bases. Trimming removed 5 bases from V and 3 bases from J; junction bases left unmatched: 6. This CDR3 region has 15 residues. Per germline, CDR1 LGHDT and CDR2 YNNKEL (reference sequence). The CDR3 region is CASSGQGAHSYEQYF. For the CDR3, the DNA is TGTGCCAGCAGCGGACAGGGGGCGCATAGCTACGAGCAGTACTTC.

The rearrangement links TRBV28 to TRBJ1-2; D perhaps matches TRBD1 (6 bases). Per germline, CDR1 MDHEN and CDR2 SYDVKM. This CDR3 contains 16 residues. V lost 8 bases, J lost 4 bases, and 23 bases lay in between. In nucleotides, the CDR3 is TGTGCCAGCGGGGGGGCGAGCCCCTTCTTAGCCTATGGCTACACCTTC. Encoded protein: CASGGASPFLAYGYTF.

V gene TRBV4-1 combines with J gene TRBJ2-1, with D tentatively TRBD1 (6 bases). Germline lookup yields CDR1 MGHRA and CDR2 YSYEKL. The ends were cut back, 8 bases at V and 5 bases at J, with 16 bases in the middle. The CDR3 sequence is 14 residues long. CDR3 bases: TGCGCCAGCGCGCAGGGGCCCGGTAACAATGAGCAGTTCTTC. It is translated as CASAQGPGNNEQFF.